This passage covers 6 T cell receptor beta chains from one sample sequenced in a study of T cell changes during pregnancy in multiple sclerosis. Libraries were prepared by immunoSEQ multiplex PCR; TCRdb keeps only in-frame clonotypes and omits some of them. Among about 59,000 clones listed, 85% to 90% were seen once. This material consisted of peripheral blood, taken in the first trimester of pregnancy. The receptors come from a female donor in good health, enrolled as a control in a pregnancy study.

The genes are TRBV5-1 and TRBJ2-2, with 9 bases identical to TRBD1. This CDR3 is 15 amino acids long. V shed 3 bases, J shed 4 bases, and the junction held 4 bases outside the gene matches. Per the germline V gene, CDR1 is SGHRS and CDR2 is YFSETQ. The DNA of the CDR3 is TGCGCCAGCAGCTCCGGGACAGGGAGCACCGGGGAGCTGTTTTTT. It specifies CASSSGTGSTGELFF.

V usage is TRBV15 and J usage is TRBJ2-3; 7 positions agree with TRBD2. Trimming cost V 5 bases and J 2 bases; bases outside gene matches: 7. The CDR3 extends over 15 amino acids. Germline lookup yields CDR1 LNHNV and CDR2 YYDKDF (reference sequence). CDR3 amino acids: CATSRFGGDTDTQYF. DNA for the CDR3: TGTGCCACCAGCCGGTTTGGGGGGGACACAGATACGCAGTATTTT.

The chain couples TRBV5-4 to TRBJ2-1; 8 bases line up with TRBD2. CDR3 length equals 15 residues. V shed 7 bases, J shed 6 bases, and the junction held 12 bases outside the gene matches. Germline CDR1 reads SGHNT; CDR2 reads YYREEE (reference sequence). This CDR3 is CASLYTGGRGNEQFF. The CDR3 DNA follows: TGTGCCAGCCTATACACGGGGGGGCGGGGCAATGAGCAGTTCTTC. Looking up the rest from reference TRBV5-4 and TRBJ2-1 gives the full variable domain: ETGVTQSPTHLIKTRGQQVTLRCSSQSGHNTVSWYQQALGQGPQFIFQYYREEENGRGNFPPRFSGLQFPNYSSELNVNALELDDSALYLCASLYTGGRGNEQFFGPGTRLTVL.

The CDR3 spells CASSLSGIPQETQYF. In DNA, the CDR3 is TGTGCCAGCAGCTTGTCCGGGATTCCTCAAGAGACCCAGTACTTC. The V and J genes are TRBV7-3 and TRBJ2-5; D might be TRBD2 (5 bases). The CDR3 is 15 residues long. Germline V gene data show CDR1 as SGHTA and CDR2 as FQGTGA. Trimming removed 3 bases at V and 2 bases at J, with 13 bases between.

CDR3: CASTLNEQYF. Written as DNA, the CDR3 is TGTGCCAGCACTTTAAACGAGCAGTACTTC. This chain connects TRBV2 to TRBJ2-7; no clear D. Trimming removed 7 bases from V and 5 bases from J, with 6 bases in between. The CDR3 is made up of 10 amino acids. Germline V gene sequence: CDR1 SNHLY, CDR2 FYNNEI.

The chain links TRBV5-1 to TRBJ1-4; weak D call: TRBD1 (6 bases). The V and J ends lost 5 bases and 1 base respectively, with 12 bases between them. CDR1 is SGHRS, CDR2 YFSETQ, per germline. The CDR3 consists of 15 residues. CDR3 DNA sequence: TGCGCCAGCAGTTTGAAACAGGGAACTAATGAAAAACTGTTTTTT. It is translated as CASSLKQGTNEKLFF. Full variable domain (missing parts from reference TRBV5-1 and TRBJ1-4): KAGVTQTPRYLIKTRGQQVTLSCSPISGHRSVSWYQQTPGQGLQFLFEYFSETQRNKGNFPGRFSGRQFSNSRSEMNVSTLELGDSALYLCASSLKQGTNEKLFFGSGTQLSVL.